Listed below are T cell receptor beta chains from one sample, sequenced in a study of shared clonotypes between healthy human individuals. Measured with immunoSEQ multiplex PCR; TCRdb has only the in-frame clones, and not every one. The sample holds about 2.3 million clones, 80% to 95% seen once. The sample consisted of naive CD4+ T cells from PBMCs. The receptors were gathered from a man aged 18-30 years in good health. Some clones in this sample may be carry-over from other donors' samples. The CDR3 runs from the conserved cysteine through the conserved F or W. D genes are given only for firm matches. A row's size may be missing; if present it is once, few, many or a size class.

CASSYVALAVSYEQYF | TGTGCCAGCAGCTACGTAGCGCTAGCGGTATCCTACGAGCAGTACTTC | NA | TRBV11-2 | TRBD2 | TRBJ2-7
CASSGVSEAFF | TGTGCCAGCAGCGGGGTTTCTGAAGCTTTCTTT | NA | TRBV28 | NA | TRBJ1-1
CASSLEGSAIYF | TGCGCCAGCAGCTTGGAGGGAAGTGCCATATATTTT | NA | TRBV5-1 | NA | TRBJ1-3
CASRVRDGSSGNTIYF | TGTGCCAGCAGAGTAAGGGACGGGAGCTCTGGAAACACCATATATTTT | NA | TRBV5-6 | NA | TRBJ1-3
CASSESRDTQYF | TGTGCCAGCAGTGAAAGTAGAGATACGCAGTATTTT | NA | TRBV6-1 | NA | TRBJ2-3
CASSLVHTGELFF | TGTGCCAGCAGCCTAGTCCACACCGGGGAGCTGTTTTTT | NA | TRBV11-2 | NA | TRBJ2-2
CASGKGEVSSYEQYF | TGCGCCAGCGGCAAGGGGGAGGTGAGCTCCTACGAGCAGTACTTC | NA | TRBV5-1 | NA | TRBJ2-7
CASSDDGVNYGYTF | TGTGCCAGCAGCGACGACGGCGTTAACTATGGCTACACCTTC | NA | TRBV9 | NA | TRBJ1-2
CASSRGENRYEQYF | TGTGCCAGCAGCCGAGGGGAAAACCGCTACGAGCAGTACTTC | NA | TRBV28 | NA | TRBJ2-7
CASSRTGSGYGYTF | TGTGCCAGTAGCCGGACAGGGTCTGGCTATGGCTACACCTTC | NA | TRBV19 | TRBD1 | TRBJ1-2
CASSVAGTHPYEQYF | TGTGCCAGCAGCGTAGCTGGGACACATCCCTACGAGCAGTACTTC | NA | TRBV9 | NA | TRBJ2-7
CASSLARGADYGYTF | TGCGCCAGCAGCTTGGCGCGGGGGGCGGACTATGGCTACACCTTC | NA | TRBV5-1 | NA | TRBJ1-2
CASSPGPEKLFF | TGTGCCAGCTCACCAGGGCCTGAAAAACTGTTTTTT | NA | TRBV18 | NA | TRBJ1-4
CASSETLGPQETQYF | TGTGCCAGCAGTGAAACTTTGGGCCCGCAAGAGACCCAGTACTTC | NA | TRBV25-1 | NA | TRBJ2-5
CSAGGGTEAFF | TGCAGTGCTGGAGGGGGAACTGAAGCTTTCTTT | NA | TRBV20-1 | NA | TRBJ1-1
CAISERGETNYGYTF | TGTGCCATCAGTGAGCGTGGGGAAACTAACTATGGCTACACCTTC | NA | TRBV10-3 | NA | TRBJ1-2
CASSLVVTGELFF | TGTGCCAGCAGCCTGGTTGTCACCGGGGAGCTGTTTTTT | NA | TRBV5-6 | NA | TRBJ2-2
CASSLGPSGYEQYF | TGTGCCAGCAGCTTGGGTCCTAGCGGATACGAGCAGTACTTC | NA | TRBV5-4 | TRBD2 | TRBJ2-7
CASSMYSNQPQHF | TGTGCCAGCAGTATGTATAGCAATCAGCCCCAGCATTTT | once | TRBV27 | NA | TRBJ1-5
CASSQVWTSGANEQFF | TGCGCCAGCAGCCAAGTGTGGACTAGCGGGGCGAATGAGCAGTTCTTC | NA | TRBV4-1 | TRBD2 | TRBJ2-1
CASSPRGQGLKVSNTEAFF | TGTGCCAGCAGCCCTAGGGGACAGGGGCTGAAGGTTTCCAACACTGAAGCTTTCTTT | NA | TRBV7-2 | TRBD1 | TRBJ1-1
CASGKRDTTYEQYF | TGTGCCAGCGGCAAGCGGGACACAACCTACGAGCAGTACTTC | NA | TRBV18 | NA | TRBJ2-7
CASSTRPGYTDTQYF | TGTGCCAGCAGCACTCGACCGGGGTACACAGATACGCAGTATTTT | NA | TRBV9 | NA | TRBJ2-3
CASSPLTASGGSSDTDTQYF | TGTGCCAGCTCACCACTGACGGCTAGCGGGGGGTCCTCAGACACAGATACGCAGTATTTT | NA | TRBV18 | TRBD2 | TRBJ2-3
CASSMVQKYTEAFF | TGTGCCAGTAGTATGGTACAGAAATACACTGAAGCTTTCTTT | few | TRBV19 | NA | TRBJ1-1
CASSWTRDRNYEQYF | TGCGCCAGCAGCTGGACCCGGGACAGAAACTACGAGCAGTACTTC | NA | TRBV5-1 | TRBD1 | TRBJ2-7
CASSQDTRTDTQYF | TGCGCCAGCTCTCAGGACACACGCACAGATACGCAGTATTTT | NA | TRBV5-1 | NA | TRBJ2-3
CASHLWDNSNQPQHF | TGTGCCAGCCACTTGTGGGACAATAGCAATCAGCCCCAGCATTTT | once | TRBV6-1 | NA | TRBJ1-5
CASSFHGANTGELFF | TGTGCCAGCAGTTTCCACGGGGCGAACACCGGGGAGCTGTTTTTT | NA | TRBV27 | NA | TRBJ2-2
CASADSHSGNTIYF | TGTGCCAGTGCAGACAGCCACTCTGGAAACACCATATATTTT | NA | TRBV19 | NA | TRBJ1-3
CASSPPLDIQYF | TGTGCCAGCAGTCCCCCTCTGGACATTCAGTACTTC | NA | TRBV28 | NA | TRBJ2-4
CASSSDSSNQPQHF | TGTGCCAGCAGCTCCGACAGTAGCAATCAGCCCCAGCATTTT | NA | TRBV7-9 | NA | TRBJ1-5
CASSLGFSSNQPQHF | TGTGCCAGCAGCTTAGGGTTTTCTAGCAATCAGCCCCAGCATTTT | NA | TRBV7-2 | NA | TRBJ1-5
CASSYASGRWNEQFF | TGTGCCAGCAGTTATGCGAGCGGGAGGTGGAATGAGCAGTTCTTC | NA | TRBV6-6 | TRBD2 | TRBJ2-1
CAGGHGNTIYF | TGTGCCGGCGGACATGGAAACACCATATATTTT | once | TRBV28 | NA | TRBJ1-3
CASSSLGTGALRDEQYF | TGTGCCAGCAGCTCCCTAGGAACAGGGGCCCTAAGGGACGAGCAGTACTTC | NA | TRBV7-9 | TRBD1 | TRBJ2-7
CASRYPRTNTGELFF | TGTGCCAGCAGGTATCCCCGGACAAACACCGGGGAGCTGTTTTTT | NA | TRBV11-2 | NA | TRBJ2-2
CASRSGTGGARLAF | TGTGCCAGCAGATCCGGGACAGGGGGCGCGAGGTTAGCCTTC | NA | TRBV28 | TRBD1 | TRBJ1-2
CASSLVPDRSYEQYF | TGTGCCAGCAGCTTAGTACCGGACAGAAGCTACGAGCAGTACTTC | NA | TRBV11-2 | NA | TRBJ2-7